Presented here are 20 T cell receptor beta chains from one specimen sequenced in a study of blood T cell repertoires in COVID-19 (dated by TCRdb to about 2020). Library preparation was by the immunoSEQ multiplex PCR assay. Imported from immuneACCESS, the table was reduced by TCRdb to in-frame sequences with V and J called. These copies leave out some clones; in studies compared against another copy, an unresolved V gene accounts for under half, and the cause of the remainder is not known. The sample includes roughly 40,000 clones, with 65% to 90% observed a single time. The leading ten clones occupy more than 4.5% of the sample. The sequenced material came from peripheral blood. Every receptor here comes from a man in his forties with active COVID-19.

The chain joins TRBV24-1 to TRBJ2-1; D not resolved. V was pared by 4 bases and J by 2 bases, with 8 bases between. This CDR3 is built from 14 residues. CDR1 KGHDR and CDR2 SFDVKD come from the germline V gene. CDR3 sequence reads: CATSDPRTYNEQFF. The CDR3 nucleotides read TGTGCCACCAGTGACCCCAGAACCTACAATGAGCAGTTCTTC.

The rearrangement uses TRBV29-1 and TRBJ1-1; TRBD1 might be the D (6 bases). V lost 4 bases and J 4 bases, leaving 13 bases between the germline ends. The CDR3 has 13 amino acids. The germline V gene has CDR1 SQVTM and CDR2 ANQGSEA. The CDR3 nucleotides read TGCAGCGTTGGGGGGGGGCACGGCACTGAAGCTTTCTTT. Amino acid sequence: CSVGGGHGTEAFF.

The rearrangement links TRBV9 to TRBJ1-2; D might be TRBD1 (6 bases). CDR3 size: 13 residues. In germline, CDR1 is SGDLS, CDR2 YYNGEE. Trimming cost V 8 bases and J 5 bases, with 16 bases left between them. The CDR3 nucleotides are TGTGCCAGTACCCAACTTACAGGGTATGGCTACACCTTC. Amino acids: CASTQLTGYGYTF. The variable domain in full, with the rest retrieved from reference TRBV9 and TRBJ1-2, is DSGVTQTPKHLITATGQRVTLRCSPRSGDLSVYWYQQSLDQGLQFLIQYYNGEERAKGNILERFSAQQFPDLHSELNLSSLELGDSALYFCASTQLTGYGYTFGSGTRLTVV.

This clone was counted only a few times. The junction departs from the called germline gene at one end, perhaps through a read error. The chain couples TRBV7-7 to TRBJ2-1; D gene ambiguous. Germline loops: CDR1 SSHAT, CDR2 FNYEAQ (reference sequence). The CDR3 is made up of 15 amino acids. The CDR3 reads CASSFTTEPTNEQFF. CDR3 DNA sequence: TGTGCTAGCAGCTTTACGACGGAGCCCACCAATGAGCAGTTCTTC.

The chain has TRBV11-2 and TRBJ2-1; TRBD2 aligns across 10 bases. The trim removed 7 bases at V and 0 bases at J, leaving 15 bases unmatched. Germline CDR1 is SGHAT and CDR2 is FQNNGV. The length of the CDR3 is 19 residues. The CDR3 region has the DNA TGTGCCAGCAAACCGAGGACTAGCGGCGTGGGAGACTCCTACAATGAGCAGTTCTTC. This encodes CASKPRTSGVGDSYNEQFF.

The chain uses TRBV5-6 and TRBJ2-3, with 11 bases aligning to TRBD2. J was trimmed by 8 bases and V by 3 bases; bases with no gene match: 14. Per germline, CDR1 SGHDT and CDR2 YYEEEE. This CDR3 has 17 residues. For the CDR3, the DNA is TGTGCCAGCAGCTCCCCACTAGCGGGAGTCTTTAAGGGTACGCAGTATTTT. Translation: CASSSPLAGVFKGTQYF.

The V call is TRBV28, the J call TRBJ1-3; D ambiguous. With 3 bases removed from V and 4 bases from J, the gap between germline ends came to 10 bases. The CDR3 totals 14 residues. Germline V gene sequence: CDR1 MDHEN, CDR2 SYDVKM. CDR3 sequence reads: CASSFRVSGNTIYF. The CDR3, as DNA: TGTGCCAGCAGTTTTCGCGTCTCGGGAAACACCATATATTTT.

CDR3 residues: CASSRVGGNSYEQYF. The CDR3 bases are TGCGCCAGCAGCCGGGTGGGCGGGAATTCCTACGAGCAGTACTTC. V and J are TRBV4-1 and TRBJ2-7; maybe TRBD2 (6 bases). There are 15 residues in the CDR3. Germline values: CDR1 MGHRA, CDR2 YSYEKL. The V and J ends lost 4 bases and 1 base respectively, with 14 bases between them.

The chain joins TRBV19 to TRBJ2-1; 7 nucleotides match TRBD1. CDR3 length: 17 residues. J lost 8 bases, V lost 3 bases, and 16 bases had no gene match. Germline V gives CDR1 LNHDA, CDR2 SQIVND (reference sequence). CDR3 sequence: CASSIRGTGTAWYEQFF. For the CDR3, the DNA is TGTGCCAGTAGTATTAGGGGAACCGGGACAGCTTGGTATGAGCAGTTCTTC.

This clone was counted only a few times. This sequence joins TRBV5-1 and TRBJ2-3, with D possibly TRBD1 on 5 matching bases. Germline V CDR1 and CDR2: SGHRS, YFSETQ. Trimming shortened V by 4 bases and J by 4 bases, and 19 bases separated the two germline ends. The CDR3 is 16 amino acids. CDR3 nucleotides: TGCGCCAGCAGCCCCTATAGGGCAGGGCAGGCAGATACGCAGTATTTT. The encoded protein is CASSPYRAGQADTQYF.

CDR3 bases: TGTGCCAGCAGCCAGGCCGTATACTACGAGCAGTACTTC. This encodes CASSQAVYYEQYF. This rearrangement joins TRBV14 to TRBJ2-7; D gene ambiguous. The CDR3 covers 13 residues. Germline V CDR1 and CDR2: SGHDN, FVKESK. Between the trimmed V and J ends, which lost 3 bases and 3 bases, there was a span of 9 bases.

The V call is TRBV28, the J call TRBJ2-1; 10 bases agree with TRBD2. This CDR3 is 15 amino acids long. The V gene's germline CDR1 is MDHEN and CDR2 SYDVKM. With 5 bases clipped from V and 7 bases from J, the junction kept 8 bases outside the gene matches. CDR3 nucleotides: TGTGCCAGCAGTCGCCCGGGACTAGCGAGGAATGAGCAGTTCTTC. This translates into CASSRPGLARNEQFF. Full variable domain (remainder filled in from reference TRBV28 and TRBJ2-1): DVKVTQSSRYLVKRTGEKVFLECVQDMDHENMFWYRQDPGLGLRLIYFSYDVKMKEKGDIPEGYSVSREKKERFSLILESASTNQTSMYLCASSRPGLARNEQFFGPGTRLTVL.

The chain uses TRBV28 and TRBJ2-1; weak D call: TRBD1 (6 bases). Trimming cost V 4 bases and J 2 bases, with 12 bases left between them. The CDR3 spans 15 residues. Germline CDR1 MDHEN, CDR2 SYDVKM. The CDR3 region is CASSSYRDPYNEQFF. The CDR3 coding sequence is TGTGCCAGCAGTTCCTACAGGGACCCCTACAATGAGCAGTTCTTC.

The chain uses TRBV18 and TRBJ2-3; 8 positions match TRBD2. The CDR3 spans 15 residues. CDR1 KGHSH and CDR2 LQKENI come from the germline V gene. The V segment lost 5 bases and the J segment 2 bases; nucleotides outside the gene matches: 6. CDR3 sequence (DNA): TGTGCCAGCTCATCGGCACTAGCGGTCACAGATACGCAGTATTTT. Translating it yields CASSSALAVTDTQYF.

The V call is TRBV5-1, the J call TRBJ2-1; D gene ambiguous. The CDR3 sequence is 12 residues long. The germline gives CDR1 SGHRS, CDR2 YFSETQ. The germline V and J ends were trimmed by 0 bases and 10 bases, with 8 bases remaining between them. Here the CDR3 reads CASSLGVTEQFF. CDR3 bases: TGCGCCAGCAGCTTGGGAGTTACGGAGCAGTTCTTC. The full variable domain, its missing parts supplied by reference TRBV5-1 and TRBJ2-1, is KAGVTQTPRYLIKTRGQQVTLSCSPISGHRSVSWYQQTPGQGLQFLFEYFSETQRNKGNFPGRFSGRQFSNSRSEMNVSTLELGDSALYLCASSLGVTEQFFGPGTRLTVL.

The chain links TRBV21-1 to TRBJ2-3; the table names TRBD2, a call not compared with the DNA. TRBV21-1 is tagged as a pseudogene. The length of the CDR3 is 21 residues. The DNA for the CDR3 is TGTGCCAGCAGCAAAGGGGCTAGCGGGAGCTCGTCGGGGAGCGGCACAGATACGCAGTATTTT. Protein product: CASSKGASGSSSGSGTDTQYF.

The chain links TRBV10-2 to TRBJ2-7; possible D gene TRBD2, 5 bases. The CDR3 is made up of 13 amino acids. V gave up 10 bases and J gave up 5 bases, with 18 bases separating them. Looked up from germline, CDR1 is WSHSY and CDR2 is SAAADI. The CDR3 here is CATLAASWDEQYF. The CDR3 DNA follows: TGCGCCACCCTCGCGGCTAGCTGGGACGAGCAGTACTTC.

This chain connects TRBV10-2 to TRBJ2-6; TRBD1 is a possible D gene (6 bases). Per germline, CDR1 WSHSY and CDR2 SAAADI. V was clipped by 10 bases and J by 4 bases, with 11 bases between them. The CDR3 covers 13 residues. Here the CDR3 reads CATTGFGANVLTF. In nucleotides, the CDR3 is TGCGCCACAACAGGGTTCGGGGCCAACGTCCTGACTTTC.

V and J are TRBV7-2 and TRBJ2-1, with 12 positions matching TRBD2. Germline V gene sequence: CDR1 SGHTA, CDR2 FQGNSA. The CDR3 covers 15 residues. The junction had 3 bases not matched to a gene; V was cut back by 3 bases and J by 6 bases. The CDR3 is CASSFWTSGVNEQFF. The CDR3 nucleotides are TGTGCCAGCAGCTTCTGGACTAGCGGGGTCAATGAGCAGTTCTTC.

The chain's CDR3 is CASSPGQANTEAFF. The CDR3 bases are TGTGCCAGCAGCCCGGGACAAGCGAACACTGAAGCTTTCTTT. The genes are TRBV7-6 and TRBJ1-1, with D possibly TRBD1 on 6 matching bases. This CDR3 has 14 residues. The germline CDR1 and CDR2 sequences are SGHVS and FNYEAQ. V lost 5 bases, J lost 1 base, and 11 bases lay in between.